This T cell receptor beta chain was recorded in a study of blood T cells in healthy people across ages. This clonotype was detected many times. Then a second PCR, running roughly 7 to 11 cycles, was carried out with a sample-barcoded 5' primer and a J-beta primer mix. Via MiXCR, TCRdb re-called the 5' RACE reads, giving one row per CDR3 protein. The data show roughly 800,000 distinct CDR3 sequences, approximately 35% seen once. CDR1 is DFQATT, CDR2 SNEGSKA, per germline (reference sequence). With 3 bases clipped from V and 0 bases from J, the junction kept 14 bases outside the gene matches. The CDR3 has 19 residues.

V gene TRBV20-1 combines with J gene TRBJ2-1; 10 bases are a match to TRBD2. Sample: blood. The source of this sequence is a young man in good health. CDR3 in DNA: TGCAGTGCTAGCTCCCGGGGCCTAGCGGGGGCCTACTCCTACAATGAGCAGTTCTTC. It encodes CSASSRGLAGAYSYNEQFF.